Listed below are T cell receptor beta chains from one sample, sequenced in a study of T cell responses to AZD1222 COVID-19 vaccine. Using immunoSEQ multiplex PCR, the repertoire was profiled, and TCRdb retains in-frame clones only, with some absent. The sample records 150,000 to 200,000 clones, around 90% being singletons. The specimen comprised peripheral blood, sampled on day 0 of AZD1222 vaccination. These receptors all come from an adult in good health. Each CDR3 is given with its conserved first and last residue. D genes are given only for firm matches. Only part of the rows carry a size: once, few, many, or a class if the clone is expanded.

clone_size j_call v_call d_call cdr3_aa cdr3_nt
- TRBJ2-6 TRBV18 - CASSNQPNTNVLTF TGTGCCAGCTCAAACCAGCCAAATACCAACGTCCTGACTTTC
- TRBJ1-1 TRBV6-5 - CASSYSFLNTEAFF TGTGCCAGCAGTTACTCCTTTTTGAACACTGAAGCTTTCTTT
- TRBJ1-2 TRBV5-4 - CASSLPETNGYTF TGTGCCAGCAGCTTGCCGGAGACCAATGGCTACACCTTC
- TRBJ2-5 TRBV5-1 - CASSLEETQYF TGCGCCAGCAGCTTGGAAGAGACCCAGTACTTC
- TRBJ1-1 TRBV4-1 - CASSQGGRGRMNTEAFF TGCGCCAGCAGCCAAGGTGGTCGGGGAAGAATGAACACTGAAGCTTTCTTT
- TRBJ2-7 TRBV29-1 TRBD2 CSAAGTSGRPNYEQYF TGCAGCGCAGCCGGGACTAGCGGGAGGCCGAACTACGAGCAGTACTTC
once TRBJ2-2 TRBV18 - CASSPPGVNTGELFF TGTGCCAGCTCTCCACCGGGGGTGAACACCGGGGAGCTGTTTTTT
- TRBJ2-5 TRBV5-6 TRBD2 CASSARTSGTETQYF TGTGCCAGCAGCGCCCGGACTAGCGGGACTGAGACCCAGTACTTC
medium-sized TRBJ2-1 TRBV10-2 TRBD2 CASGSGLAGVIKYNEQFF TGCGCCAGCGGGTCGGGACTAGCGGGAGTAATTAAGTACAATGAGCAGTTCTTC
once TRBJ2-7 TRBV3-1/TRBV3-2 - CASSQASHPEQYF TGTGCCAGCAGCCAAGCAAGCCACCCAGAGCAGTACTTC